Below, one T cell receptor (beta chain) is given with its context. Its antigen is not identified. Clones were sequenced by immunoSEQ multiplex PCR, and TCRdb holds only the in-frame ones, with some missing. The sample lists over 200,000 clones, around 90% occurring once. The data originate from a study of cytomegalovirus exposure and HLA in healthy donors. Whole-study findings and limits: Cytomegalovirus status was reportedly diagnosed by the classifier with high sensitivity and specificity.

The donors formed part of the roughly 120-subject validation cohort, distinct from the approximately 630-subject first cohort. The germline V gene has CDR1 GTSNPN and CDR2 SVGIG (reference sequence). The CDR3 consists of 15 residues. V gave up 1 base and J gave up 7 bases; unmatched junction bases: 7. The TCR was taken from a woman younger than 35 in good health and CMV-seropositive. The chain is built from TRBV30 and TRBJ1-1, with 12 bases lining up with TRBD1. Sample: PBMCs. CDR3 sequence (DNA): TGTGCCTGGAGTGCGGGACAGGGGGCCCAAGGTGAAGCTTTCTTT. Protein sequence: CAWSAGQGAQGEAFF. The whole variable domain, filled in from reference TRBV30 and TRBJ1-1, reads SQTIHQWPATLVQPVGSPLSLECTVEGTSNPNLYWYRQAAGRGLQLLFYSVGIGQISSEVPQNLSASRPQDRQFILSSKKLLLSDSGFYLCAWSAGQGAQGEAFFGQGTRLTVV.